This T cell receptor beta chain comes out of a study of blood T cell repertoires in COVID-19. Study background: From T cells, B-cell-depleted T cells, or PBMCs came the material, which was cDNA or gDNA.

This table comes from immunoSEQ multiplex PCR, and its TCRdb copy is limited to in-frame clones, with some not included. The sample includes about 350,000 clones, about 92% of them seen just once. Sequenced input: peripheral blood. The receptor's source is a woman in her sixties or seventies with COVID-19, enrolled during active disease.

CDR3 nucleotide sequence: TGTGCCAGCAGTTCGGAGCGGAACATTCAGTACTTC. It codes for CASSSERNIQYF. The chain has TRBV2 and TRBJ2-4, with D possibly being TRBD2 (5 bases). Trimming took 5 bases from V and 7 from J, leaving 9 bases between them. CDR1 SNHLY and CDR2 FYNNEI come from the germline V gene. This CDR3 comprises 12 residues.